This T cell receptor beta chain was found in a study of T-cell memory formation after mild COVID-19. Study results and limitations: Whether day 37 second-wave clones are SARS-CoV-2-specific was not confirmed.

This clonotype showed up just a few times. Its antigen is unknown. TCRdb reprocessed the 5' RACE reads with MiXCR, giving one entry per CDR3 protein. The sample comprises approximately 300,000 distinct CDR3 sequences, roughly 15% of which are singletons, and around 24% rests with the top ten. CDR3 length equals 12 residues. Per germline, CDR1 SGHTA and CDR2 FQGNSA. V shed 8 bases and J shed 4 bases, with 10 bases lying between them. This clonotype was sampled from a man between 18 and 35 years old who had mild COVID-19 (a few samples of this study predate the infection). Cell type and time point are not known. The gene calls are TRBV7-2 and TRBJ2-3, with D possibly being TRBD1 or TRBD2 (5 bases each). Sequenced input: PBMCs or a T cell subset sorted from them (not recorded which). The CDR3, as DNA: TGTGCCAGCGGGGGATTTTCAGATACGCAGTATTTT. Protein sequence: CASGGFSDTQYF. The complete variable domain, with remaining parts taken from reference TRBV7-2 and TRBJ2-3, reads GAGVSQSPSNKVTEKGKDVELRCDPISGHTALYWYRQSLGQGLEFLIYFQGNSAPDKSGLPSDRFSAERTGGSVSTLTIQRTQQEDSAVYLCASGGFSDTQYFGPGTRLTVL.